Following are 17 T cell receptor beta chains from one sample sequenced in a study of CD8 T cells in Susac syndrome. An amount of RNA that ranged from roughly 0.5 to 1 ug was reverse transcribed with random hexamers. Each CDR3 protein is one row after TCRdb ran MiXCR on the immunoSEQ multiplex PCR reads. Seen here are under 150,000 distinct CDR3 sequences, about 90% observed once, and the top ten hold 0.24%. Sequencing input: CD8+ T cells from PBMCs. The receptor set was obtained from a human donor with multiple sclerosis.

This clonotype was seen once. The rearrangement uses TRBV27 and TRBJ1-3, with D uncertain. The CDR3 is 15 amino acids. Trimming took 5 bases from V and 3 from J, leaving 14 bases between them. Germline CDR1 MNHEY, CDR2 SMNVEV (reference sequence). CDR3 loop: CASSPVGRGGNTIYF. As DNA, the CDR3 is TGTGCCAGCAGTCCCGTAGGGCGAGGTGGAAACACCATATATTTT.

The V gene is TRBV4-2, the J gene TRBJ2-1; 11 bases are a match to TRBD2. The CDR3 consists of 16 residues. Trimming cost V 6 bases and J 3 bases; bases outside gene matches: 7. The germline CDR1 and CDR2 sequences are LGHNA and YNFKEQ. DNA of the CDR3: TGTGCCAGCAGTCAAAGACTAGCGGGACTCTACAATGAGCAGTTCTTC. Amino acids: CASSQRLAGLYNEQFF.

CDR3 coding DNA: TGTGCCATCAGTGTAAGCTGGGAGGGGGAAAAACTGTTTTTT. Translation gives CAISVSWEGEKLFF. This chain connects TRBV10-3 to TRBJ1-4, with D perhaps TRBD1 (5 bases). The CDR3 length is 14 residues. Germline CDR1 and CDR2: ENHRY and SYGVKD. The V and J ends lost 4 bases and 8 bases respectively, with 14 bases between them.

This clonotype came up once. The chain joins TRBV19 to TRBJ2-7; possibly TRBD2 for D (6 bases). The length of the CDR3 is 16 residues. Germline loops: CDR1 LNHDA, CDR2 SQIVND (reference sequence). Trimming pared 8 bases from V and 1 base from J, leaving 21 bases between. CDR3 in DNA: TGTGCCAGTGCAGATCGTACCGGGGACTCTTCCTACGAGCAGTACTTC. Protein product: CASADRTGDSSYEQYF.

V is TRBV15 and J is TRBJ2-5; TRBD2 aligns across 9 bases. Trimming cost V 0 bases and J 5 bases; bases outside gene matches: 4. The length of the CDR3 is 15 residues. Germline CDR1 is LNHNV and CDR2 is YYDKDF (reference sequence). The CDR3 loop is CATSRDSGGGETQYF. The CDR3 coding sequence is TGTGCCACCAGCAGAGATAGCGGGGGAGGTGAGACCCAGTACTTC. Using reference TRBV15 and TRBJ2-5 for the parts outside the CDR3, the full variable domain is DAMVIQNPRYQVTQFGKPVTLSCSQTLNHNVMYWYQQKSSQAPKLLFHYYDKDFNNEADTPDNFQSRRPNTSFCFLDIRSPGLGDTAMYLCATSRDSGGGETQYFGPGTRLLVL.

In this sample, this clonotype turned up a few times. The J gene is TRBJ2-1, the V gene TRBV7-9; TRBD2 matches 7 bases. This CDR3 contains 14 residues. Germline CDR1 and CDR2: SEHNR and FQNEAQ (reference sequence). Losses at the gene ends were 5 bases for V and 3 bases for J; bases not matched to a gene: 4. In DNA, the CDR3 is TGTGCCAGCAGCCCTGGGGGGGGCTACAATGAGCAGTTCTTC. This sequence encodes CASSPGGGYNEQFF.

This chain joins TRBV28 and TRBJ1-2; D is possibly TRBD1 (5 bases). Germline CDR1 reads MDHEN; CDR2 reads SYDVKM. The germline V and J ends were trimmed by 5 bases and 4 bases, with 11 bases remaining between them. This CDR3 is 13 amino acids long. The CDR3 region is CASSPSDTYGYTF. CDR3 DNA sequence: TGTGCCAGCAGTCCCTCGGACACCTATGGCTACACCTTC.

This clonotype was recorded a few times. In DNA, the CDR3 is TGCGCCAGCAGCCCGACAGGCGGGAAGAAATACGAGCAGTACTTC. This gives the protein CASSPTGGKKYEQYF. This chain links TRBV5-1 with TRBJ2-7, with D perhaps given as TRBD1 or TRBD2 (6 bases each). V lost 4 bases and J lost 4, with 18 bases in between. CDR1 and CDR2 from the germline V gene are SGHRS and YFSETQ. CDR3 size: 15 residues.

This clonotype has just one count. The chain uses TRBV15 and TRBJ2-4, with TRBD2 identical over 9 bases. J lost 8 bases, V lost 7 bases, and 18 bases had no gene match. This CDR3 is 17 amino acids long. CDR1 LNHNV and CDR2 YYDKDF come from the germline V gene (reference sequence). The CDR3: CATKSSSGILQGDIQYF. In DNA form, the CDR3 reads TGTGCCACCAAGAGCTCTAGCGGGATCCTCCAGGGGGACATTCAGTACTTC.

This sequence joins TRBV4-1 and TRBJ2-2; 12 bases agree with TRBD2. The junction had 6 bases not matched to a gene; V was cut back by 4 bases and J by 3 bases. The germline gives CDR1 MGHRA, CDR2 YSYEKL. This CDR3 region has 17 residues. CDR3 loop: CASSLQLAGGYTGELFF. The CDR3 DNA sequence: TGCGCCAGCAGCCTACAACTAGCGGGAGGTTACACCGGGGAGCTGTTTTTT.

The chain carries TRBV19 and TRBJ1-1, with a tentative D call TRBD1 (5 bases). V was cut by 7 bases and J by 8 bases, with 14 bases left in between. This CDR3 has 12 residues. The germline V gene encodes CDR1 LNHDA and CDR2 SQIVND (reference sequence). The DNA of the CDR3 is TGTGCCAGTAATTTTGCGACAGACGAAGCTTTCTTT. It encodes CASNFATDEAFF.

This chain connects TRBV12-3 or TRBV12-4 to TRBJ1-2; D call uncertain. CDR3 size: 13 residues. The V gene lost 10 bases and the J gene lost 5 bases, with 17 bases spanning the gap. The CDR3 protein is CATTTWELYGYTF. Written as DNA, the CDR3 is TGTGCCACGACGACTTGGGAGCTGTATGGCTACACCTTC.

The V call is TRBV6-5, the J call TRBJ2-7, with D possibly being TRBD1 (6 bases). Trimming removed 2 bases from V and 5 bases from J, with 13 bases in between. The germline CDR1 and CDR2 sequences are MNHEY and SVGAGI. There are 14 residues in the CDR3. In DNA form, the CDR3 reads TGTGCCAGCAGTTACGATAGACAGGCCCACGAGCAGTACTTC. This codes for CASSYDRQAHEQYF.

Notes on this clonotype: One end of the junction fails to match germline, which may point to a read error. V is TRBV5-1 and J is TRBJ2-3; D is unclear. CDR3 length: 12 amino acids. The V gene's germline CDR1 is SGHRS and CDR2 YFSETQ. The CDR3 spells CASSFSPDTQYF. In DNA, the CDR3 is TGTGCCAGCAGTTTTTCCCCAGATACGCAGTATTTT.

V is TRBV7-8 and J is TRBJ2-3, with 8 bases lining up with TRBD2. Looked up from germline, CDR1 is SGHVS and CDR2 is FQNEAQ. V gave up 7 bases and J gave up 0 bases; unmatched junction bases: 6. The CDR3 runs to 15 residues. CDR3 protein: CASTLSGVSTDTQYF. The CDR3 DNA reads as TGTGCCAGCACTCTTAGCGGGGTTAGCACAGATACGCAGTATTTT.

As DNA, the CDR3 is TGTGCCACCAGTGATGTCAGGACTAGCTCGGGAGAAAGCAATGAGCAGTTCTTC. Amino acids: CATSDVRTSSGESNEQFF. The genes are TRBV24-1 and TRBJ2-1; 8 bases are shared with TRBD2. The V segment lost 3 bases and the J segment 6 bases; nucleotides outside the gene matches: 15. CDR1 and CDR2 from the germline V gene are KGHDR and SFDVKD. The CDR3 consists of 18 residues.

The V gene is TRBV30, the J gene TRBJ2-3; D is unresolved. V was pared by 4 bases and J by 0 bases, with 8 bases between. The germline gives CDR1 GTSNPN, CDR2 SVGIG (reference sequence). The CDR3 is 13 amino acids. The CDR3 DNA is TGTGCCTGGACTTACCTGAGCACAGATACGCAGTATTTT. Translated, it gives CAWTYLSTDTQYF. Based on the CDR3 plus reference TRBV30 and TRBJ2-3, the full variable domain is SQTIHQWPATLVQPVGSPLSLECTVEGTSNPNLYWYRQAAGRGLQLLFYSVGIGQISSEVPQNLSASRPQDRQFILSSKKLLLSDSGFYLCAWTYLSTDTQYFGPGTRLTVL.